This entry lists 10 T cell receptor beta chains sequenced from one sample in a study of blood T cell repertoires in COVID-19. Data came from immunoSEQ multiplex PCR; TCRdb stores just in-frame clones and leaves some out. The sample shows about 350,000 clones, around nine tenths of them seen only once. The sample was peripheral blood. The receptors here all came from a woman in her fifties or sixties with COVID-19, enrolled during active disease.

The chain employs TRBV10-3 and TRBJ1-2; TRBD1 matches 8 bases. V lost 7 bases and J lost 6; bases outside the gene matches: 10. The CDR3 loop spans 14 amino acids. Germline CDR1 reads ENHRY; CDR2 reads SYGVKD. For the CDR3, the DNA is TGTGCCATCAAGGCTAGCGAGACAGGGGATGGCTACACCTTC. Protein product: CAIKASETGDGYTF.

The J gene is TRBJ2-7, the V gene TRBV10-3, with TRBD2 matching 7 bases. V lost 10 bases and J lost 3; bases outside the gene matches: 9. Germline assignment: CDR1 ENHRY and CDR2 SYGVKD. CDR3 size: 13 residues. DNA for the CDR3: TGTGCCACCCAAACGGGACTACACTACGAGCAGTACTTC. Encoded protein: CATQTGLHYEQYF.

The V and J genes are TRBV3-1 (or the pseudogene TRBV3-2) and TRBJ2-1; D is ambiguous. V was trimmed by 4 bases and J by 8 bases, leaving 15 bases between them. CDR3 length: 14 residues. Germline V gene sequence: CDR1 LGHDT, CDR2 YNNKEL (reference sequence). CDR3 DNA: TGTGCCAGCAGCCCCCTCGGTAGAGGCGATGAGCAGTTCTTC. Translated, it gives CASSPLGRGDEQFF.

This rearrangement joins TRBV6-8 to TRBJ2-5, with a tentative D call TRBD1 (6 bases). Germline CDR1 and CDR2: MNHGY and SAAAGT. The length of the CDR3 is 15 residues. V gave up 7 bases and J gave up 2 bases, with 17 bases separating them. In DNA, the CDR3 is TGTGCCAGCATGAGGGGGTACTGGGGACAAGAGACCCAGTACTTC. Protein product: CASMRGYWGQETQYF.

J is TRBJ1-1 and V is TRBV5-1; 7 bases agree with TRBD1. This CDR3 has 15 residues. Germline V gives CDR1 SGHRS, CDR2 YFSETQ. V lost 0 bases, J lost 0 bases, and 2 bases stayed unmatched. The CDR3 nucleotides read TGCGCCAGCAGCTTGGGGGGACAGTTGAACACTGAAGCTTTCTTT. It yields the protein CASSLGGQLNTEAFF.

This clone appeared many times. V gene TRBV11-2 combines with J gene TRBJ1-2; 7 nucleotides align to TRBD1. Germline V gives CDR1 SGHAT, CDR2 FQNNGV. The length of the CDR3 is 15 residues. V lost 4 bases and J lost 8; bases outside the gene matches: 13. Here the CDR3 DNA reads TGTGCCAGCAGCTCACTACAGGGGAGAAAGGAAGGCTACACCTTC. Translated: CASSSLQGRKEGYTF.

The chain uses TRBV7-6 and TRBJ1-1; a weak D match, TRBD1 (5 bases). The CDR3 is 14 amino acids. Germline loops: CDR1 SGHVS, CDR2 FNYEAQ. V was shortened by 1 base and J by 0 bases, with 6 bases between the two germline ends. CDR3 coding DNA: TGTGCCAGCAGCTTAGGGGGCATGAACACTGAAGCTTTCTTT. Its protein is CASSLGGMNTEAFF.

The gene calls are TRBV7-2 and TRBJ2-7; D is perhaps TRBD2 (5 bases). This CDR3 region has 14 residues. Trimming left V 7 bases short and J 7 bases short, with 20 bases between. From germline, CDR1 is SGHTA and CDR2 FQGNSA. The CDR3 protein is CASIPAGSPGEQYF. In DNA form, the CDR3 reads TGTGCCAGCATCCCGGCCGGGTCCCCGGGGGAGCAGTACTTC. The full variable domain, in which reference TRBV7-2 and TRBJ2-7 provide the parts outside the CDR3, is GAGVSQSPSNKVTEKGKDVELRCDPISGHTALYWYRQSLGQGLEFLIYFQGNSAPDKSGLPSDRFSAERTGGSVSTLTIQRTQQEDSAVYLCASIPAGSPGEQYFGPGTRLTVT.

V usage is TRBV5-1 and J usage is TRBJ1-2, with D maybe TRBD1 (5 bases). The V and J ends lost 4 bases and 4 bases respectively, with 11 bases between them. From germline, CDR1 is SGHRS and CDR2 YFSETQ. The CDR3 is made up of 13 amino acids. The CDR3 sequence: CASSRSDSYGYTF. Here the CDR3 DNA reads TGCGCCAGCAGCCGCTCCGACAGCTATGGCTACACCTTC.

This clone was recorded only once. The chain links TRBV30 to TRBJ1-2, with 9 bases aligning to TRBD1. V gave up 3 bases and J gave up 2 bases; unmatched junction bases: 7. This CDR3 has 15 amino acids. The V gene's germline CDR1 is GTSNPN and CDR2 SVGIG (reference sequence). Here the CDR3 DNA reads TGTGCCTGGAGATTTTACAGGGGGCTAAACTATGGCTACACCTTC. Its translation: CAWRFYRGLNYGYTF.